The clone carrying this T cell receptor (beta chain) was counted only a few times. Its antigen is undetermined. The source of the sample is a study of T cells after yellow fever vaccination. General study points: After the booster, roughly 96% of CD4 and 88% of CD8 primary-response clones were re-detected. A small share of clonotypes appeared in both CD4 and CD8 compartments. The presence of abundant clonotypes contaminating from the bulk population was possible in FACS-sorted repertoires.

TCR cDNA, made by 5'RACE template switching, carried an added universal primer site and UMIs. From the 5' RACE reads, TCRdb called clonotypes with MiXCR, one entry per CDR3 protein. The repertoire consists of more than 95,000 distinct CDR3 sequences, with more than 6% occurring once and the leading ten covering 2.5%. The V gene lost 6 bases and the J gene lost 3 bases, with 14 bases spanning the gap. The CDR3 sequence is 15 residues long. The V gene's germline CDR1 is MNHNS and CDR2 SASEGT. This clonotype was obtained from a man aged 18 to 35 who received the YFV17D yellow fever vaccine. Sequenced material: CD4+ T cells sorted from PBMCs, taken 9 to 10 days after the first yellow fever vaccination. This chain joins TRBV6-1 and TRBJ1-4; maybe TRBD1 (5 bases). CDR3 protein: CASRKQGVANEKLFF. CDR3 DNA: TGTGCCAGCAGGAAACAAGGGGTTGCTAATGAAAAACTGTTTTTT.